The rows below give T cell receptor beta chains drawn from one sample of a study of beta chain features in type 1 diabetes. The table came from immunoSEQ multiplex PCR; TCRdb's copy has only in-frame clones and leaves some out. The sample has about 620,000 clones, about 14% seen once; the top ten hold about 0.097%. Material: naive CD4+ T cells from blood. These receptors were collected from a man aged 18-30 years in good health. Each CDR3 is given with its conserved first and last residue. Fields, in order: clone size, D gene, J gene, V gene, CDR3 protein, CDR3 DNA. D genes are given only for firm matches. For some rows the clone size is stated as once, few or many, or as a class when expanded; others skip it.

>.|.|TRBJ1-3|TRBV5-1
CASSADGSGNTIYF
TGCGCCAGCAGCGCAGATGGATCAGGAAACACCATATATTTT
>few|.|TRBJ2-1|TRBV5-6
CASSSVLFAADEQFF
TGTGCCAGCAGCTCCGTTTTGTTTGCCGCTGATGAGCAGTTCTTC
>few|TRBD1|TRBJ1-2|TRBV18
CASSPGQGTAYGYTF
TGTGCCAGCTCACCGGGACAGGGGACAGCCTATGGCTACACCTTC
>.|.|TRBJ2-5|TRBV7-8
CASSLVDRGGTQYF
TGTGCCAGCAGCTTAGTCGACCGAGGGGGGACCCAGTACTTC
>few|.|TRBJ1-5|TRBV28
CASSDIRIFNQPQHF
TGTGCCAGCAGCGATATCAGGATCTTTAATCAGCCCCAGCATTTT
>.|.|TRBJ1-1|TRBV6-5
CASRQTGNTEAFF
TGTGCCAGCAGACAAACAGGGAACACTGAAGCTTTCTTT
>.|TRBD1|TRBJ2-1|TRBV7-9
CASSARTGRSSYNEQFF
TGTGCCAGCAGCGCCAGGACAGGCAGGAGCTCCTACAATGAGCAGTTCTTC
>few|TRBD1|TRBJ2-1|TRBV2
CASSGHRRTGWGPGSYNEQFF
TGTGCCAGCAGTGGTCATAGAAGGACAGGGTGGGGGCCGGGCTCCTACAATGAGCAGTTCTTC
>.|.|TRBJ2-4|TRBV5-6
CASSLRQLAIQYF
TGTGCCAGCAGCTTAAGGCAGCTCGCCATTCAGTACTTC
>.|TRBD2|TRBJ2-3|TRBV10-3
CAISELAGGPGTDTQYF
TGTGCCATCAGTGAGTTAGCGGGAGGGCCGGGCACAGATACGCAGTATTTT
>few|.|TRBJ2-2|TRBV5-6
CASSGYGRGDTGELFF
TGTGCCAGCAGCGGGTACGGGCGGGGAGATACCGGGGAGCTGTTTTTT
>.|TRBD1|TRBJ1-2|TRBV4-3
CASSHYDRGSYGYTF
TGCGCCAGCAGCCATTACGACAGGGGGTCCTATGGCTACACCTTC
>.|TRBD2|TRBJ2-6|TRBV19
CACDQAGGPGANVLTF
TGTGCCTGCGATCAAGCGGGGGGGCCTGGGGCCAACGTCCTGACTTTC
>few|.|TRBJ1-4|TRBV5-1
CASSLGPAGTNEKLFF
TGCGCCAGCAGCTTAGGTCCGGCTGGGACTAATGAAAAACTGTTTTTT